Described below is a single T cell receptor beta chain sequence and its context. These data originate in a study of low-dose radiotherapy and immunotherapy resistance in tumors. First-strand cDNA used TRAV- and TRBV-specific primers, covering alpha and beta chains. The TCRs were subjected to amplification over approximately 18 PCR cycles employing a constant-region primer in conjunction with a V-primer adapter. TCRdb recomputed calls from the reads with MiXCR, one row per CDR3 protein. Of 8,500 to 10,000 distinct CDR3 sequences listed, 35% to 50% are singletons. The V gene's germline CDR1 is SGHNT and CDR2 YYREEE (reference sequence). Trimming cost V 3 bases and J 7 bases; bases outside gene matches: 11. The CDR3 totals 15 residues.

This sequence was found in a human donor with advanced metastatic prostate, ovarian, gallbladder or colorectal cancer (not recorded which). This table probably holds off-target reads from a library built for another chain. The J gene is TRBJ2-5, the V gene TRBV5-4, with 8 bases matching TRBD2. Here the CDR3 DNA reads TGTGCCAGCAGCTCCGGGACTAGTTTGGGTGCGACCCAGTACTTC. Residues: CASSSGTSLGATQYF.